This T cell receptor beta chain was found in a study of cytomegalovirus exposure and HLA in healthy donors. Study findings and constraints: Per published reports, the classifier diagnosed cytomegalovirus status with high specificity and sensitivity.

This clone was recorded a few times. The antigen is undetermined. PCR amplification relied on 60 Vbeta primers (plus 13 Jbeta primers). The table came from immunoSEQ multiplex PCR; TCRdb's copy has only in-frame clones and leaves some out. Among about 140,000 clones listed, around 82% were seen once. Trimming removed 2 bases from V and 7 bases from J, with 11 bases in between. Looked up from germline, CDR1 is MDHEN and CDR2 is SYDVKM. The CDR3 runs 14 residues. Sequencing was done on a sample of PBMCs. V and J are TRBV28 and TRBJ1-4; a weak D match, TRBD1 (6 bases). The TCR comes from a man aged 40-55 years in good health and CMV-seropositive. CDR3 protein: CASSLDRLGEKLFF. In nucleotides, the CDR3 is TGTGCCAGCAGTTTAGACAGGCTCGGTGAAAAACTGTTTTTT.